These 22 T cell receptor beta chains originate from one sample sequenced in a study of radiotherapy plus CTLA-4 blockade in lung cancer. Sequencing used immunoSEQ multiplex PCR; TCRdb keeps in-frame clones, though not all of them. The sample records around 120,000 clones, about four fifths being singletons. The source material was peripheral blood, sampled from a patient treated with radiotherapy plus ipilimumab. These receptor sequences come from a human donor with non-small cell lung cancer who had a partial response to radiotherapy plus ipilimumab.

The CDR3: CASSPSKNTEAFF. CDR3 coding DNA: TGTGCCAGCTCACCTTCAAAGAACACTGAAGCTTTCTTT. The genes are TRBV18 and TRBJ1-1; no reliable D call. Germline loops: CDR1 KGHSH, CDR2 LQKENI. V gave up 3 bases and J gave up 1 base, with 6 bases separating them. The CDR3 has 13 residues.

The rearrangement links TRBV6-5 to TRBJ1-3; 8 nucleotides align to TRBD1. The CDR3 loop spans 15 amino acids. Germline values: CDR1 MNHEY, CDR2 SVGAGI. V trimming: 2 bases; J trimming: 4 bases; junction bases outside the gene matches: 4. CDR3 nucleotides: TGTGCCAGCAGTTACACTCGGACAGGGGGAAACACCATATATTTT. Translating it yields CASSYTRTGGNTIYF.

This chain links TRBV29-1 with TRBJ2-2; 8 nucleotides line up with TRBD2. The length of the CDR3 is 13 residues. The J segment lost 5 bases and the V segment lost 4 bases, leaving 3 bases of the junction unmatched. Germline V lookup: CDR1 SQVTM, CDR2 ANQGSEA. The CDR3 spells CSVGSSGTGELFF. The CDR3 nucleotides are TGCAGCGTTGGGTCTAGCGGGACCGGGGAGCTGTTTTTT.

The V gene is TRBV7-9, the J gene TRBJ1-1; 7 nucleotides align to TRBD1. The germline CDR1 and CDR2 sequences are SEHNR and FQNEAQ (reference sequence). This CDR3 has 13 amino acids. Unmatched junction bases numbered 3, after V lost 0 bases and J lost 8 bases. CDR3 residues: CASSLAGDREAFF. CDR3 nucleotide sequence: TGTGCCAGCAGCTTAGCTGGGGACAGAGAAGCTTTCTTT.

The chain is built from TRBV28 and TRBJ1-2, with D possibly TRBD1 on 5 matching bases. The CDR3 length is 12 residues. V lost 5 bases to trimming and J lost 4 bases, with 8 bases between them. CDR1 and CDR2 (germline): MDHEN, SYDVKM. CDR3 sequence: CASSTTGYGYTF. For the CDR3, the DNA is TGTGCCAGCAGTACAACAGGCTATGGCTACACCTTC.

In its sample, this clone was seen many times. The genes are TRBV7-8 and TRBJ1-5, with unresolved D. The V end was cut by 2 bases, the J end by 4 bases, with 9 bases between. The CDR3 length is 14 residues. CDR1 is SGHVS and CDR2 is FQNEAQ in the germline V gene. In nucleotides, the CDR3 is TGTGCCAGCAGCTTATTGCCTGAGAATCAGCCCCAGCATTTT. Translation: CASSLLPENQPQHF.

This chain links TRBV6-5 with TRBJ2-7, with 8 bases aligning to TRBD1. This CDR3 comprises 14 residues. The germline V gene has CDR1 MNHEY and CDR2 SVGAGI. V trimming: 10 bases; J trimming: 3 bases; junction bases outside the gene matches: 11. CDR3 in DNA: TGTGCCACCTCAGGGGGCACCTACCTCTACGAGCAGTACGTC. Its protein product is CATSGGTYLYEQYV.

The chain joins TRBV5-1 to TRBJ2-5; perhaps TRBD1 as D (6 bases). The CDR3 sequence is 15 residues long. V lost 0 bases, J lost 10 bases, and 19 bases lay in between. The germline gives CDR1 SGHRS, CDR2 YFSETQ. CDR3 nucleotide sequence: TGCGCCAGCAGCTTGGCCAGCGGCCCTGAGGGGGACCAGTACTTC. Its translation is CASSLASGPEGDQYF. The complete variable domain, with remaining parts taken from reference TRBV5-1 and TRBJ2-5, reads KAGVTQTPRYLIKTRGQQVTLSCSPISGHRSVSWYQQTPGQGLQFLFEYFSETQRNKGNFPGRFSGRQFSNSRSEMNVSTLELGDSALYLCASSLASGPEGDQYFGPGTRLLVL.

This clone appeared once. This chain uses TRBV6-5 with TRBJ2-7; TRBD1 matches at 7 bases. Germline CDR1 reads MNHEY; CDR2 reads SVGAGI. The J segment lost 2 bases and the V segment lost 5 bases, leaving 3 bases of the junction unmatched. The CDR3 consists of 13 residues. For the CDR3, the DNA is TGTGCCAGCAGTCTAGGGACAGCCTACGAGCAGTACGTC. As protein: CASSLGTAYEQYV.

This chain links TRBV6-5 with TRBJ1-4; D is undetermined. Trimming left V 5 bases short and J 3 bases short, with 7 bases between. CDR1 MNHEY and CDR2 SVGAGI come from the germline V gene. The CDR3 contains 13 residues. The CDR3, as DNA: TGTGCCAGCAGTCGAGGGTCTAATGAAAAACTGTTTTTT. It translates to CASSRGSNEKLFF.

The chain uses TRBV4-1 and TRBJ1-1, with TRBD1 identical over 8 bases. Germline CDR1 is MGHRA and CDR2 is YSYEKL. V lost 3 bases, J lost 0 bases, and 9 bases stayed unmatched. The CDR3 sequence is 17 residues long. The DNA for the CDR3 is TGCGCCAGCAGCCACGGACAGGGTTTTAACATGAACACTGAAGCTTTCTTT. It is translated as CASSHGQGFNMNTEAFF.

The chain combines TRBV11-3 with TRBJ2-3; D remains unclear. V lost 5 bases and J 0 bases, leaving 3 bases between the germline ends. Looked up from germline, CDR1 is SGHNT and CDR2 is YENEEA. The CDR3 is 12 residues long. The CDR3 nucleotides are TGTGCCAGCAGCCTCAGCACAGATACGCAGTATTTT. Translation: CASSLSTDTQYF.

The chain is built from TRBV30 and TRBJ2-5; D is perhaps TRBD1 (6 bases). The CDR3 length is 14 residues. Germline CDR1 and CDR2: GTSNPN and SVGIG (reference sequence). V dropped 2 bases and J dropped 0 bases, with 10 bases sitting between them. CDR3 DNA sequence: TGTGCCTGGAGTCAGGGGATGTACCAAGAGACCCAGTACTTC. Protein: CAWSQGMYQETQYF.

This clone has only a few counts. Here the CDR3 reads CASSIRDFPTDTQYF. The CDR3 nucleotides read TGTGCCAGCAGTATCCGGGACTTCCCCACAGATACGCAGTATTTT. V is TRBV27 and J is TRBJ2-3; D might be TRBD2 (6 bases). The germline CDR1 and CDR2 sequences are MNHEY and SMNVEV (reference sequence). The CDR3 length is 15 residues. Trimming removed 5 bases from V and 2 bases from J, with 14 bases in between.

The chain uses TRBV4-2 and TRBJ2-1, with unresolved D. Trimming cost V 0 bases and J 3 bases, with 6 bases left between them. The CDR3 is made up of 14 amino acids. Germline lookup yields CDR1 LGHNA and CDR2 YNFKEQ. The CDR3 loop reads CASSQEASYNEQFF. The CDR3 DNA reads as TGTGCCAGCAGCCAAGAGGCTAGCTACAATGAGCAGTTCTTC.

V gene TRBV5-4 combines with J gene TRBJ2-5; 10 bases are shared with TRBD1. The CDR3 has 12 residues. Germline V gives CDR1 SGHNT, CDR2 YYREEE (reference sequence). J was trimmed by 9 bases and V by 9 bases; bases with no gene match: 8. Here the CDR3 reads CATGTGAGAQYF. For the CDR3, the DNA is TGTGCCACGGGGACAGGGGCTGGAGCCCAGTACTTC.

CDR3 nucleotides: TGCGCCAGCAGCTTGGACAGGGAACTGACAACTGAAGCTTTCTTT. Residues: CASSLDRELTTEAFF. The chain joins TRBV5-1 to TRBJ1-1; perhaps TRBD1 as D (6 bases). The germline CDR1 and CDR2 sequences are SGHRS and YFSETQ. V lost 0 bases to trimming and J lost 5 bases, with 14 bases between them. The CDR3 is made up of 15 amino acids.

The chain is built from TRBV7-9 and TRBJ2-3; TRBD2 aligns across 7 bases. The V gene's germline CDR1 is SEHNR and CDR2 FQNEAQ (reference sequence). There are 15 residues in the CDR3. J was trimmed by 6 bases and V by 1 base; bases with no gene match: 7. This CDR3 is CASSLETGGGDTQYF. Here the CDR3 DNA reads TGTGCCAGCAGCTTAGAAACGGGAGGTGGGGATACGCAGTATTTT.

The rearrangement joins TRBV5-1 to TRBJ2-3, with D maybe TRBD2 (6 bases). Germline CDR1 is SGHRS and CDR2 is YFSETQ. V was cut by 3 bases and J by 0 bases, with 8 bases left in between. This CDR3 spans 14 amino acids. The CDR3 loop is CASSSGTSTDTQYF. The CDR3 nucleotides are TGCGCCAGCAGCTCAGGGACTAGCACAGATACGCAGTATTTT.

V and J are TRBV6-5 and TRBJ1-2; D is undetermined. Trimming shortened V by 5 bases and J by 3 bases, and 7 bases separated the two germline ends. The CDR3 is 12 residues long. Per germline, CDR1 MNHEY and CDR2 SVGAGI. This chain's CDR3 is CASSPRDYGYTF. CDR3 in DNA: TGTGCCAGCAGTCCCCGGGACTATGGCTACACCTTC.

The chain carries TRBV7-2 and TRBJ1-1; D call uncertain. The V end was cut by 4 bases, the J end by 4 bases, with 16 bases between. Germline loops: CDR1 SGHTA, CDR2 FQGNSA. This CDR3 spans 15 amino acids. DNA for the CDR3: TGTGCCAGCAGCTCCCGTGCCTCGGGGAGCACTGAAGCTTTCTTT. Translated, it gives CASSSRASGSTEAFF.

The V call is TRBV27, the J call TRBJ1-1, with 9 bases that match TRBD1. The CDR3 has 13 residues. J lost 3 bases, V lost 5 bases, and 1 base had no gene match. CDR1 and CDR2 from the germline V gene are MNHEY and SMNVEV (reference sequence). The CDR3: CASSGDRDTEAFF. The CDR3 DNA is TGTGCCAGCAGTGGGGACAGGGACACTGAAGCTTTCTTT.